This entry concerns a single TCR beta chain. This may stem from a read error, because a much larger clone lies one nucleotide away. CDR1 and CDR2 from the germline V gene are KGHSH and LQKENI. This CDR3 comprises 14 residues. This entry comes from a study of Graves' ophthalmopathy and Graves' hyperthyroidism. Where ophthalmopathy was present, donors had moderate-to-severe activity, CAS ≥3, NOSPECS ≥4 and duration under 3 months. As the starting material, roughly 9.8 ml of fresh peripheral blood yielded the PBMCs. RNA transcripts were the template, and TCR beta CDR3 regions were amplified from them. First-round RT-PCR relied on HTBI primers, and a second-round multiplex PCR came next. A single record per CDR3 protein comes from TCRdb applying MiXCR to the multiplex PCR reads. The sample includes fewer than 600,000 distinct CDR3 sequences, 13% to 15% of them seen just once.

This sequence was found in a woman in her 30s with Graves' ophthalmopathy. The rearrangement uses TRBV18 and TRBJ1-1; D unresolved. The sample taken for sequencing was blood. The CDR3 is CVSSPPGRRTEAFF. CDR3 bases: TGTGTCAGCTCACCACCCGGCAGACGAACTGAAGCTTTCTTT.